What follows are 26 T cell receptor beta chains derived from one specimen sequenced in a study of cytomegalovirus exposure and HLA in healthy donors. The PCR was carried out with 60 Vbeta primers and 13 Jbeta primers. The data were produced by immunoSEQ multiplex PCR, yet TCRdb's version contains in-frame clones alone and is incomplete. The sample lists some 98,000 clones, around 68% seen once, with under 2.5% in the top ten. Material for sequencing was PBMCs. The receptor set was obtained from a man in his fifties in good health and CMV-seronegative.

To note about this clone: The germline gene is not matched at one end of the junction; a read error may be the cause. This chain connects TRBV7-9 to TRBJ1-5; 8 bases line up with TRBD1. The germline gives CDR1 SEHNR, CDR2 FQNEAQ (reference sequence). The CDR3 covers 16 residues. CDR3 loop: CASSLRRDRSNQPQHF. CDR3 DNA sequence: TGTGCCAGTAGCTTACGCCGGGACAGGAGCAATCAGCCCCAGCATTTT.

The chain combines TRBV11-2 with TRBJ2-7, with 9 bases that match TRBD1. The junction had 6 bases not matched to a gene; V was cut back by 5 bases and J by 4 bases. Germline CDR1 reads SGHAT; CDR2 reads FQNNGV. CDR3 length: 14 amino acids. The CDR3 bases are TGTGCCAGCAGCCTGGGACAGGGAGTTTACGAGCAGTACTTC. Translated: CASSLGQGVYEQYF.

The V gene is TRBV18, the J gene TRBJ2-5, with 8 bases fitting TRBD1. The germline CDR1 and CDR2 sequences are KGHSH and LQKENI. J lost 2 bases, V lost 6 bases, and 8 bases had no gene match. CDR3 length: 15 residues. CDR3 sequence reads: CASSNRGSTQETQYF. The CDR3 bases are TGTGCCAGCTCGAACAGGGGGTCTACTCAAGAGACCCAGTACTTC.

This chain connects TRBV7-9 to TRBJ2-1; TRBD1 aligns across 8 bases. CDR3 length equals 17 residues. The J segment lost 1 base and the V segment lost 1 base, leaving 6 bases of the junction unmatched. Germline CDR1 SEHNR, CDR2 FQNEAQ (reference sequence). The CDR3 bases are TGTGCCAGCAGCTTAGGCGGGACAGGTGGTTCCTACAATGAGCAGTTCTTC. This encodes CASSLGGTGGSYNEQFF.

The rearrangement links TRBV30 to TRBJ1-6; possibly TRBD1 for D (6 bases). The V end was cut by 0 bases, the J end by 7 bases, with 10 bases between. The CDR3 totals 14 residues. The germline gives CDR1 GTSNPN, CDR2 SVGIG (reference sequence). CDR3 loop: CAWSVGDTNSPLHF. For the CDR3, the DNA is TGTGCCTGGAGTGTGGGGGACACCAATTCACCCCTCCACTTT. Based on the CDR3 plus reference TRBV30 and TRBJ1-6, the full variable domain is SQTIHQWPATLVQPVGSPLSLECTVEGTSNPNLYWYRQAAGRGLQLLFYSVGIGQISSEVPQNLSASRPQDRQFILSSKKLLLSDSGFYLCAWSVGDTNSPLHFGNGTRLTVT.

The chain is built from TRBV28 and TRBJ1-5, with a weak D call TRBD1 (5 bases). Germline CDR1 reads MDHEN; CDR2 reads SYDVKM. This CDR3 is built from 14 residues. Trimming cost V 7 bases and J 4 bases, with 14 bases left between them. In DNA form, the CDR3 reads TGTGCCAGCACCCAGGGACTGATTAATCAGCCCCAGCATTTT. Translated: CASTQGLINQPQHF.

The gene calls are TRBV5-6 and TRBJ2-1; D gene uncertain. This CDR3 is built from 14 residues. Trimming took off 2 bases at V and 4 bases at J, with 10 bases between the two ends. Germline CDR1 reads SGHDT; CDR2 reads YYEEEE. The CDR3 DNA follows: TGTGCCAGCAGCTTTCTCTACGGTTACAATGAGCAGTTCTTC. Its translation is CASSFLYGYNEQFF.

The V gene is TRBV6-5, the J gene TRBJ1-2, with a weak D call TRBD1 (5 bases). The CDR3 covers 12 residues. The V and J ends lost 5 bases and 8 bases respectively, with 12 bases between them. From germline, CDR1 is MNHEY and CDR2 SVGAGI. CDR3 in amino acids: CASSPRWGGYTF. The CDR3 bases are TGTGCCAGCAGTCCTCGGTGGGGCGGCTACACCTTC.

The CDR3 nucleotides are TGTGCCAGTAGTATTGCAGGGTCCGTTAATGAAAAACTGTTTTTT. Protein: CASSIAGSVNEKLFF. This chain links TRBV19 with TRBJ1-4, with TRBD1 as a possible D gene (5 bases). Germline V gene sequence: CDR1 LNHDA, CDR2 SQIVND (reference sequence). The CDR3 spans 15 residues. V shed 3 bases and J shed 4 bases, with 12 bases lying between them.

The chain links TRBV4-3 to TRBJ1-2; D may be TRBD1 (5 bases). Germline V CDR1 and CDR2: LGHNA, YSLEER. Deletions cut 0 bases from V and 8 bases from J, with 19 bases between. The CDR3 extends over 16 amino acids. CDR3 region: CASSQENQPGYGGYTF. In DNA form, the CDR3 reads TGCGCCAGCAGCCAAGAGAACCAACCAGGGTATGGCGGCTACACCTTC.

This clone is a singleton in its sample. V usage is TRBV6-1 and J usage is TRBJ1-5; 7 bases map to TRBD1. Trimming removed 3 bases from V and 2 bases from J; junction bases left unmatched: 10. This CDR3 is built from 17 residues. Germline CDR1 is MNHNS and CDR2 is SASEGT. The CDR3 nucleotides read TGTGCCAGCAGTGAGAAGACAGGGCTCTGGGGCAATCAGCCCCAGCATTTT. Protein: CASSEKTGLWGNQPQHF.

The rearrangement joins TRBV7-3 to TRBJ1-1, with D uncertain. The length of the CDR3 is 13 residues. From germline, CDR1 is SGHTA and CDR2 FQGTGA. Trimming took 5 bases from V and 1 from J, leaving 8 bases between them. CDR3 nucleotide sequence: TGTGCCAGCAGCGAACAGAAGAACACTGAAGCTTTCTTT. Encoded protein: CASSEQKNTEAFF. The full variable domain, with the rest looked up from reference TRBV7-3 and TRBJ1-1, is GAGVSQTPSNKVTEKGKYVELRCDPISGHTALYWYRQSLGQGPEFLIYFQGTGAADDSGLPNDRFFAVRPEGSVSTLKIQRTERGDSAVYLCASSEQKNTEAFFGQGTRLTVV.

The J gene is TRBJ2-1, the V gene TRBV2; 7 nucleotides match TRBD1. This CDR3 has 14 residues. CDR1 is SNHLY and CDR2 is FYNNEI in the germline V gene. With 7 bases clipped from V and 5 bases from J, the junction kept 8 bases outside the gene matches. The CDR3 nucleotides read TGTGCCAGCATGGGGACAGCCTTACACAATGAGCAGTTCTTC. Protein sequence: CASMGTALHNEQFF.

The gene calls are TRBV14 and TRBJ1-1; 8 bases map to TRBD1. CDR1 is SGHDN and CDR2 is FVKESK in the germline V gene. This CDR3 region has 16 residues. J lost 4 bases, V lost 4 bases, and 11 bases had no gene match. CDR3 loop: CASSPFPRGRGTEAFF. CDR3 in DNA: TGTGCCAGCAGCCCTTTCCCCAGGGGGCGCGGCACTGAAGCTTTCTTT.

The chain combines TRBV19 with TRBJ2-7; possible D gene TRBD2, 5 bases. Germline V gene sequence: CDR1 LNHDA, CDR2 SQIVND (reference sequence). This CDR3 is built from 14 residues. The V gene lost 5 bases and the J gene lost 0 bases, with 11 bases spanning the gap. This chain's CDR3 is CASSYEGSSYEQYF. The CDR3 DNA follows: TGTGCCAGTAGTTATGAGGGTAGCTCCTACGAGCAGTACTTC.

The chain is built from TRBV5-8 and TRBJ1-5; perhaps TRBD1 as D (6 bases). The V gene's germline CDR1 is SGHTS and CDR2 YDEGEE. CDR3 length: 15 residues. The V end was cut by 4 bases, the J end by 2 bases, with 13 bases between. The chain's CDR3 is CASSASGGGNQPQHF. In DNA, the CDR3 is TGTGCCAGCAGCGCCTCGGGGGGCGGCAATCAGCCCCAGCATTTT. Filled out from reference TRBV5-8 and TRBJ1-5, the complete variable domain reads EAGVTQSPTHLIKTRGQQATLRCSPISGHTSVYWYQQALGLGLQFLLWYDEGEERNRGNFPPRFSGRQFPNYSSELNVNALELEDSALYLCASSASGGGNQPQHFGDGTRLSIL.

The rearrangement links TRBV5-4 to TRBJ1-2; 8 bases map to TRBD1. Per the germline V gene, CDR1 is SGHNT and CDR2 is YYREEE (reference sequence). The CDR3 loop spans 16 amino acids. V lost 0 bases, J lost 8 bases, and 12 bases stayed unmatched. CDR3 sequence: CASSLGVTGVELGYTF. The CDR3 DNA sequence: TGTGCCAGCAGCTTGGGTGTGACAGGGGTCGAATTAGGCTACACCTTC.

The chain uses TRBV6-6 and TRBJ2-5, with 7 positions matching TRBD1. The DNA matches TRBJ2-7 better at its end, which makes the J call doubtful. This CDR3 has 15 amino acids. Germline CDR1 and CDR2: MNHNY and SVGAGI (reference sequence). The CDR3 bases are TGTGCCAGCAGTTCCGACAGGGTGAGAGGCTACGAGCAGTACTTC. This translates into CASSSDRVRGYEQYF.

As regards this clone: One junction end disagrees with the germline gene, perhaps due to a read error. V usage is TRBV7-9 and J usage is TRBJ1-4, with a possible D match to TRBD1 (6 bases). CDR3 length: 18 amino acids. Germline loops: CDR1 SEHNR, CDR2 FQNEAQ (reference sequence). The DNA for the CDR3 is TGTTCCAGCAGCTTAACCCAGGGAGGGGGAGCAACTAATGAAAAACTGTTTTTT. Amino acids: CSSSLTQGGGATNEKLFF.

The rearrangement links TRBV6-5 to TRBJ1-5; no clear D gene. V lost 6 bases and J 3 bases, leaving 15 bases between the germline ends. CDR1 and CDR2 (germline): MNHEY, SVGAGI. This CDR3 region has 15 residues. CDR3 region: CASRLLPWANQPQHF. Written as DNA, the CDR3 is TGTGCCAGCAGGCTACTTCCCTGGGCCAATCAGCCCCAGCATTTT.

The chain recombines TRBV5-4 with TRBJ2-7; D might be TRBD1 (6 bases). There are 14 residues in the CDR3. The germline V and J ends were trimmed by 3 bases and 3 bases, with 13 bases remaining between them. Germline V lookup: CDR1 SGHNT, CDR2 YYREEE (reference sequence). The CDR3, as DNA: TGTGCCAGCAGCTCCGGGACACACAGCTACGAGCAGTACTTC. Translating gives CASSSGTHSYEQYF.

The chain carries TRBV28 and TRBJ2-2; 8 nucleotides align to TRBD2. V was clipped by 2 bases and J by 5 bases; unmatched bases: 4. Germline V lookup: CDR1 MDHEN, CDR2 SYDVKM. The CDR3 spans 15 residues. CDR3 nucleotides: TGTGCCAGCAGTTTACCCCAGCGGGAGACCGGGGAGCTGTTTTTT. Protein product: CASSLPQRETGELFF.

The chain uses TRBV9 and TRBJ2-5; the match to TRBD2 covers 7 bases. Germline values: CDR1 SGDLS, CDR2 YYNGEE. Losses at the gene ends were 4 bases for V and 1 base for J; bases not matched to a gene: 4. The CDR3 covers 14 residues. CDR3 nucleotides: TGTGCCAGCAGCCCCGGCGGGGGCCAAGAGACCCAGTACTTC. This codes for CASSPGGGQETQYF.

The J gene is TRBJ2-7, the V gene TRBV6-5; D remains ambiguous. Per the germline V gene, CDR1 is MNHEY and CDR2 is SVGAGI. The V end was cut by 4 bases, the J end by 2 bases, with 12 bases between. The CDR3 has 14 residues. DNA for the CDR3: TGTGCCAGCAGTTCCCAAAGGAGCGCCTACGAGCAGTACTTC. Protein sequence: CASSSQRSAYEQYF.

V usage is TRBV7-9 and J usage is TRBJ1-1, with no clear D. The CDR3 totals 15 residues. Germline CDR1 reads SEHNR; CDR2 reads FQNEAQ (reference sequence). V lost 9 bases and J lost 5, with 22 bases in between. The CDR3 reads CASLFGSPLRTEAFF. The DNA for the CDR3 is TGTGCCAGTCTTTTTGGTAGTCCCCTCCGAACTGAAGCTTTCTTT.

The sample holds one count of this clone. The gene calls are TRBV5-6 and TRBJ2-5; D remains unclear. The germline V and J ends were trimmed by 2 bases and 9 bases, with 14 bases remaining between them. CDR3 size: 13 residues. Germline V lookup: CDR1 SGHDT, CDR2 YYEEEE. This chain's CDR3 is CASSFLAQSAQYF. In nucleotides, the CDR3 is TGTGCCAGCAGCTTTTTGGCTCAAAGTGCCCAGTACTTC.